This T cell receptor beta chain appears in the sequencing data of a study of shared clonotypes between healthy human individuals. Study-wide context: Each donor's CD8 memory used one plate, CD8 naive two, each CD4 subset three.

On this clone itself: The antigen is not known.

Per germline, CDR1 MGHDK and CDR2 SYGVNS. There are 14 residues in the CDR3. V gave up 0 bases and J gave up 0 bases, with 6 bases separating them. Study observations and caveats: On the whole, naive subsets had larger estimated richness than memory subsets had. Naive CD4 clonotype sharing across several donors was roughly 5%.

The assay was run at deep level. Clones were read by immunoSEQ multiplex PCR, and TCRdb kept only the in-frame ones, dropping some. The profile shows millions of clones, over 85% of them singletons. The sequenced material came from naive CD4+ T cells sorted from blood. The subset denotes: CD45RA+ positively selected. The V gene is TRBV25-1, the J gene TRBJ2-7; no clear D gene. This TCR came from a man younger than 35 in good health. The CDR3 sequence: CASSEYPSSYEQYF. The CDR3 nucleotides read TGTGCCAGCAGTGAATACCCCAGCTCCTACGAGCAGTACTTC.